This TCR beta chain was recorded in a study of shared clonotypes between healthy human individuals. Between the trimmed V and J ends, which lost 8 bases and 8 bases, there was a span of 15 bases. This CDR3 contains 12 residues. Germline V lookup: CDR1 SNHLY, CDR2 FYNNEI. CD8 cells regarded as naive lacked CD45RO, were positively chosen for CCR7, and omitted terminally differentiated effector memory CD45RA+ cells. Libraries were prepared by immunoSEQ multiplex PCR; TCRdb keeps only in-frame clonotypes and omits some of them. The sample lists around 1.9 million clones, over 85% occurring once. The sequence was collected from a man younger than 30 in good health. Some clones in this sample may be carry-over from other donors' samples. Source material: naive CD8+ T cells from PBMCs. This chain uses TRBV2 with TRBJ1-2; D might be TRBD1 (6 bases). The CDR3 bases are TGTGCCAGCGGAGGGGGTGGTTGGGGCTACACCTTC. Protein product: CASGGGGWGYTF.